This TCR beta chain was observed in a study of cytotoxic CD8 clonotypes in ibrutinib-treated CLL. CDR3 length: 14 amino acids. The ends were cut back, 1 base at V and 5 bases at J, with 9 bases in the middle. Germline loops: CDR1 SGHRS, CDR2 YFSETQ. Clones were read by immunoSEQ multiplex PCR, and TCRdb kept only the in-frame ones, dropping some. The sample yields 200,000 to 250,000 clones, roughly 70% seen once. Sequenced here: PBMCs, sampled after 24 months of ibrutinib treatment. The TCR comes from a human donor with chronic lymphocytic leukemia. The rearrangement links TRBV5-1 to TRBJ2-2, with D possibly being TRBD2 (5 bases). In nucleotides, the CDR3 is TGCGCCAGCAGCTTGACCGGACTTACCGGGGAGCTGTTTTTT. This gives the protein CASSLTGLTGELFF.